This is a list of T cell receptor beta chains from one sample in a study of stem cell transplantation in POMP-related autoinflammatory disease. The protocol was immunoSEQ multiplex PCR, while the TCRdb copy is restricted to in-frame clones and leaves out a portion. The table lists some 68,000 clones, approximately 90% of them singletons. The sequenced sample was CD4+ T cells from PBMCs, obtained after stem cell transplantation. The origin of the receptors is a human patient with POMP-related autoinflammation and immune dysregulation (PRAID). Some T cells may be transferred from the graft donor. Both conserved end residues are part of each CDR3. The order of the fields is V gene, D gene, clone size, CDR3 length, J gene, CDR3 DNA, CDR3 protein. The D gene is left open where the match is weak. Some rows have no size entry. The others give once, few or many, or a class for an expanded clone.

TRBV2,TRBD2,.,15,TRBJ2-1,TGTGCCAGCAGGCAACTAGCGGGAGCCTACAATGAGCAGTTCTTC,CASRQLAGAYNEQFF
TRBV19,.,.,14,TRBJ2-2,TGTGCCACCAAGCAGGAAGCGGACACCGGGGAGCTGTTTTTT,CATKQEADTGELFF
TRBV5-1,TRBD1,.,16,TRBJ2-7,TGCGCCAGCAGCATTAACCGGGACAGCCTCTCCTACGAGCAGTACTTC,CASSINRDSLSYEQYF
TRBV6-6,.,.,12,TRBJ1-2,TGTGCCAGCAGCTGGACGGGGGATGGGTACACCTTC,CASSWTGDGYTF
TRBV9,.,.,12,TRBJ2-1,TGTGCCAGCAGCCTGGGAGGCAGGACGCAGTTCTTC,CASSLGGRTQFF
TRBV20-1,TRBD2,once,15,TRBJ2-5,TGCAGTGCTAGTATTAGCGGGAGAGCCCAAGAGACCCAGTACTTC,CSASISGRAQETQYF
TRBV4-2,.,once,13,TRBJ1-3,TGTGCCAGCAGCCAATCAGGGGGAAACACCATATATTTT,CASSQSGGNTIYF
TRBV6-6,.,.,17,TRBJ2-5,TGTGCCAGCAGTCGGTACAGCAGTCTAGTTGTACAAGAGACCCAGTACTTC,CASSRYSSLVVQETQYF
TRBV2,.,.,15,TRBJ1-4,TGTGCCAGCAGGCAGGGCGGACGGACTAATGAAAAACTGTTTTTT,CASRQGGRTNEKLFF
TRBV5-6,.,.,16,TRBJ2-6,TGTGCCAGCAGCTTGGTCCGACAGCGTTTTTTCAACGTCCTGACTTTC,CASSLVRQRFFNVLTF
TRBV18,.,.,13,TRBJ2-2,TGTGCCAGCTCACCACCCGGGACCGGGGAGCTGTTTTTT,CASSPPGTGELFF
TRBV18,.,.,16,TRBJ1-6,TGTGCCAGCTCACCACTAGGTACAGGGACTAATTCACCCCTCCACTTT,CASSPLGTGTNSPLHF
TRBV18,TRBD1,once,16,TRBJ2-1,TGTGCCAGCTCACCACCTTGGGACAGAGAGTACAATGAGCAGTTCTTC,CASSPPWDREYNEQFF
TRBV19,.,.,15,TRBJ2-3,TGTGCCAGTAGTATTCGGGTTAGCGGCACAGATACGCAGTATTTT,CASSIRVSGTDTQYF
TRBV27,TRBD1,.,13,TRBJ1-4,TGTGCCAGCAGACGGACAGGCGGTGAAAAACTGTTTTTT,CASRRTGGEKLFF
TRBV5-1,.,.,15,TRBJ2-2,TGCGCCAGCAGCTTGGCCGGGTTGGACACCGGGGAGCTGTTTTTT,CASSLAGLDTGELFF
TRBV27,.,.,14,TRBJ2-3,TGTGCCAGCAGTGCCAGGGCTAGCACAGATACGCAGTATTTT,CASSARASTDTQYF
TRBV6-5,TRBD2,.,15,TRBJ2-1,TGTGCCAGCAGACTGGGGACTAGCGGGAGAAAGGAGCAGTTCTTC,CASRLGTSGRKEQFF
TRBV5-1,TRBD1,.,14,TRBJ1-2,TGCGCCAGCAGCCTCCGACAGGGGGCCTATGGCTACACCTTC,CASSLRQGAYGYTF
TRBV4-1,TRBD1,once,18,TRBJ2-3,TGCGCCAGCAGCCACGCAAACAGGGGGCGGATGAGCTGGAATACGCAGTATTTT,CASSHANRGRMSWNTQYF
TRBV4-1,.,.,14,TRBJ2-7,TGCGCCAGCAGCCAAGTAATGAGTTCCTACGAGCAGTACTTC,CASSQVMSSYEQYF
TRBV9,.,.,14,TRBJ2-7,TGTGCCAGCAGCGCGACAGGATATCTACGGGAGCAGTACTTC,CASSATGYLREQYF
TRBV5-6,TRBD1,.,15,TRBJ1-4,TGTGCCAGCAGCCCGACAGGGCTAACTAATGAAAAACTGTTTTTT,CASSPTGLTNEKLFF
TRBV27,.,.,15,TRBJ2-7,TGTGCCAGCAGTTTAAGGAGACACATTATCTACGAGCAGTACTTC,CASSLRRHIIYEQYF
TRBV12-3/TRBV12-4,.,once,11,TRBJ2-5,TGTGCCAGCAGTTTTATGAAGACCCAGTACTTC,CASSFMKTQYF
TRBV28,.,.,14,TRBJ2-5,TGTGCCAGCAGTTTGTTCCTCCACGGGGAGACCCAGTACTTC,CASSLFLHGETQYF
TRBV9,TRBD2,.,16,TRBJ2-1,TGTGCCAGCAGCTGGAGACTAGCGGGACACTACAATGAGCAGTTCTTC,CASSWRLAGHYNEQFF
TRBV6-1,.,.,16,TRBJ1-2,TGTGCCAGCAGTGAAGCCTACGGAACTTCTAACTATGGCTACACCTTC,CASSEAYGTSNYGYTF
TRBV3-1/TRBV3-2,.,.,12,TRBJ2-2,TGTGCCAGCAGCCAAGAAGGAGGGGAGCTGTTTTTT,CASSQEGGELFF
TRBV6-5,.,.,15,TRBJ2-7,TGTGCCAGCAGTCCTATCCGGGATCCATTCTACGAGCAGTACTTC,CASSPIRDPFYEQYF
TRBV2,.,.,13,TRBJ2-5,TGTGCCAGCAGTGACACCGGACGGGAGACCCAGTACTTC,CASSDTGRETQYF
TRBV19,.,.,12,TRBJ2-5,TGTGCCACTAGGGGGGAGTCGGAGACCCAGTACTTC,CATRGESETQYF
TRBV2,.,.,13,TRBJ2-3,TGTGCCAGCAGTGGGGCGGTCGGGTCTACGCAGTATTTT,CASSGAVGSTQYF
TRBV10-3,TRBD1,.,14,TRBJ1-2,TGTGCCATCAGAAGTGGGACAGGGCTCTATGGCTACACCTTC,CAIRSGTGLYGYTF
TRBV29-1,TRBD1,.,14,TRBJ2-3,TGCAGCGTTGGAGGGACAGGAGACACAGATACGCAGTATTTT,CSVGGTGDTDTQYF
TRBV2,TRBD2,once,19,TRBJ2-3,TGTGCCAGCAGCCGAAATGGCGCTAGCGGGGTCAGTAGCACAGATACGCAGTATTTT,CASSRNGASGVSSTDTQYF
TRBV5-1,.,.,14,TRBJ1-1,TGCGCCAGCAGCTTATCCGGGATGGACACTGAAGCTTTCTTT,CASSLSGMDTEAFF
TRBV10-3,TRBD1,.,16,TRBJ2-7,TGTGCCATCAGCGGAAGCTGGACAGGGCGTACCTACGAGCAGTACTTC,CAISGSWTGRTYEQYF
TRBV5-1,.,.,14,TRBJ2-7,TGCGCCAGCAGTGGGCCCTCGGAGGCCTACGAGCAGTACTTC,CASSGPSEAYEQYF